The entry that follows covers one TCR beta chain sequence. The antigen is undetermined. The data were produced by immunoSEQ multiplex PCR, yet TCRdb's version contains in-frame clones alone and is incomplete. Of hundreds of thousands of clones listed, over 90% are singletons. This specimen comes from a study of brain T cells in children with intractable seizures. Time point noted: blood from clinic visit 5 months post-surgery; TSC patient then seizure free. At least one anti-epileptic drug was given before surgery. General study points: Pre- and post-surgery blood differed in depth, so pre-surgery absences may be undersampling. Patients' HCMV serostatus was unknown; virus specificity rests on CDR3 similarity alone.

This CDR3 comprises 17 residues. Germline-derived CDR1 and CDR2 are ENHRY and SYGVKD. Trimming removed 10 bases from V and 0 bases from J; junction bases left unmatched: 14. The chain uses TRBV10-3 and TRBJ2-2; 7 bases line up with TRBD1. The sequences come from peripheral blood, collected about 5 months after surgery. The source of this sequence is a boy younger than two with tuberous sclerosis and intractable seizures. Here the CDR3 reads CATFRTGVRPNTGELFF. Here the CDR3 DNA reads TGTGCCACTTTTAGAACAGGGGTCCGTCCGAACACCGGGGAGCTGTTTTTT.